This T cell receptor beta chain was recorded in a study of blood T cell repertoires in COVID-19. About the study: Whether acute or convalescent, the COVID-19 samples came from the United States, Italy and Spain.

Individuals aged roughly 18 to 95 years were recruited from 20 to 25 US areas. Recovered status in Cohort 3 required two negative PCRs, clearance, or symptom resolution. Original analysis: By means of reference gene primer amplification, nucleated cell counts were estimated. The protocol was immunoSEQ multiplex PCR, while the TCRdb copy is restricted to in-frame clones and leaves out a portion. The V and J calls and clone size come from that table; D and trimming were worked out from the DNA. The table records around 300,000 clones, around nine tenths of them present only once. Material for sequencing was PBMCs or T cells enriched from blood (not recorded which). This receptor was identified in a woman between 40 and 55 years old who had recovered from COVID-19.

The CDR3 sequence is CASSDSLNYGYTF. In nucleotides, the CDR3 is TGTGCCAGCAGCGACAGCTTGAACTATGGCTACACCTTC. The chain combines TRBV2 with TRBJ1-2; D possibly corresponds to TRBD1 (5 bases). The CDR3 extends over 13 amino acids. Germline V gene sequence: CDR1 SNHLY, CDR2 FYNNEI. V lost 6 bases and J lost 2, with 10 bases in between.